The 8 T cell receptor beta chains reported below all come from one sample, sequenced in a study of cytomegalovirus exposure and HLA in healthy donors. The study ran its PCR with 60 Vbeta and 13 Jbeta primers. Produced via immunoSEQ multiplex PCR; TCRdb's table is partial and in-frame only. This table has approximately 160,000 clones, over 75% appearing once. The sample was PBMCs. All receptors come from a man under 40 in good health and CMV-seropositive.

This sequence joins TRBV30 and TRBJ2-3; TRBD2 matches at 8 bases. The CDR3 is 16 amino acids. Trimming removed 0 bases from V and 2 bases from J; junction bases left unmatched: 7. The germline CDR1 and CDR2 sequences are GTSNPN and SVGIG (reference sequence). Here the CDR3 DNA reads TGTGCCTGGAGTGTACTCGCGGGAGGCCCCACAGATACGCAGTATTTT. Translated: CAWSVLAGGPTDTQYF.

The genes are TRBV7-2 and TRBJ2-1; 7 nucleotides line up with TRBD2. V was pared by 2 bases and J by 4 bases, with 8 bases of the junction left unmatched. There are 16 residues in the CDR3. Germline assignment: CDR1 SGHTA and CDR2 FQGNSA. CDR3 sequence (DNA): TGTGCCAGCAGCTTATGGCGGACTAGTGGTTACAATGAGCAGTTCTTC. Protein: CASSLWRTSGYNEQFF. Using reference TRBV7-2 and TRBJ2-1 for the parts outside the CDR3, the full variable domain is GAGVSQSPSNKVTEKGKDVELRCDPISGHTALYWYRQSLGQGLEFLIYFQGNSAPDKSGLPSDRFSAERTGGSVSTLTIQRTQQEDSAVYLCASSLWRTSGYNEQFFGPGTRLTVL.

Only one count was recorded for this clone. This chain connects TRBV28 to TRBJ1-2, with a possible D match to TRBD1 (5 bases). The germline CDR1 and CDR2 sequences are MDHEN and SYDVKM. V was clipped by 5 bases and J by 6 bases, with 19 bases between them. This CDR3 region has 15 residues. The CDR3 region is CASSITTVSRDGYTF. The CDR3 nucleotides are TGTGCCAGCAGTATAACGACAGTCTCAAGGGATGGCTACACCTTC.

The V call is TRBV30, the J call TRBJ2-7; D ambiguous. Trimming shortened V by 6 bases and J by 3 bases, and 12 bases separated the two germline ends. The CDR3 runs to 12 residues. CDR1 and CDR2 from the germline V gene are GTSNPN and SVGIG (reference sequence). As DNA, the CDR3 is TGTGCCTGCGGTCGGTTGAACTACGAGCAGTACTTC. Protein: CACGRLNYEQYF. The full variable domain, in which reference TRBV30 and TRBJ2-7 provide the parts outside the CDR3, is SQTIHQWPATLVQPVGSPLSLECTVEGTSNPNLYWYRQAAGRGLQLLFYSVGIGQISSEVPQNLSASRPQDRQFILSSKKLLLSDSGFYLCACGRLNYEQYFGPGTRLTVT.

This sequence joins TRBV5-1 and TRBJ2-1, with TRBD2 as a possible D gene (6 bases). The CDR3 loop spans 15 amino acids. Germline values: CDR1 SGHRS, CDR2 YFSETQ. V lost 4 bases and J lost 4, with 15 bases in between. CDR3 nucleotides: TGCGCCAGCAGCCCACTAGCTCACCAATACAATGAGCAGTTCTTC. This translates into CASSPLAHQYNEQFF. Full variable domain (outside the CDR3, taken from reference TRBV5-1 and TRBJ2-1): KAGVTQTPRYLIKTRGQQVTLSCSPISGHRSVSWYQQTPGQGLQFLFEYFSETQRNKGNFPGRFSGRQFSNSRSEMNVSTLELGDSALYLCASSPLAHQYNEQFFGPGTRLTVL.

The chain uses TRBV28 and TRBJ2-2; D not certain. The CDR3 contains 13 residues. Trimming took 3 bases from V and 7 from J, leaving 9 bases between them. CDR1 is MDHEN and CDR2 is SYDVKM in the germline V gene. In nucleotides, the CDR3 is TGTGCCAGCAGTTTTAAGCTTATCGGGGAGCTGTTTTTT. Translation: CASSFKLIGELFF.

The CDR3 region is CASRMGPSKADTQYF. The CDR3 nucleotides read TGCGCCAGCAGAATGGGGCCTAGTAAGGCAGATACGCAGTATTTT. The V call is TRBV5-1, the J call TRBJ2-3; tentatively, D is TRBD1 (5 bases). Germline assignment: CDR1 SGHRS and CDR2 YFSETQ. The V end lost 5 bases, the J end lost 4 bases, and 17 bases lay between the germline ends. The CDR3 has 15 residues.

This clone was recorded a few times. The V gene is TRBV15, the J gene TRBJ2-7, with a tentative D call TRBD1 (6 bases). There are 15 residues in the CDR3. Trimming left V 0 bases short and J 5 bases short, with 14 bases between. Germline V CDR1 and CDR2: LNHNV, YYDKDF (reference sequence). DNA for the CDR3: TGTGCCACCAGCAGAGAAGGGGCAGGGGTCGACGAGCAGTACTTC. Translated, it gives CATSREGAGVDEQYF.